This section outlines one T cell receptor (beta chain) sequence together with its context. Its matching antigen is unknown. This specimen belongs to a study of circulating and synovial CD4+ cells in juvenile arthritis. Profiling relied on immunoSEQ multiplex PCR, and the TCRdb table lists in-frame clones only, not all of them. The sample includes some 30,000 clones, roughly 95% of them seen just once. Study-level points and caveats: Diversity here was lower than in bulk blood CD4 cells. Overlap with synovium rose as more T cells were sequenced. Vbeta family usage analysis did not detect the pathogenic-like versus bulk difference. These blood cells shared more CDR3 sequences with synovium than bulk blood.

The germline V and J ends were trimmed by 0 bases and 2 bases, with 9 bases remaining between them. Germline V gives CDR1 SEHNR, CDR2 FQNEAQ (reference sequence). The CDR3 is 15 residues long. The sequence was obtained from a human donor with juvenile idiopathic arthritis. Sequencing was carried out using CD4+ T cells from blood. V gene TRBV7-9 combines with J gene TRBJ2-3, with D possibly matching TRBD2 (6 bases). The CDR3 DNA sequence: TGTGCCAGCAGCTTAGCGGGAGGTCCCACAGATACGCAGTATTTT. This codes for CASSLAGGPTDTQYF.